The source of this T cell receptor (beta chain) is a study of T-cell memory formation after mild COVID-19. Study details: Among the donors, TCR clusters were largely specific to each donor.

This clonotype was counted ten times or more. Researchers used 5'RACE with constant-segment primers to make TCR alpha and TCR beta cDNA libraries that carry sample barcodes and UMIs. One entry per CDR3 protein, called by TCRdb with MiXCR from the 5' RACE reads. The table has some 57,000 distinct CDR3 sequences, 9% to 15% seen once. The germline gives CDR1 MRHNA, CDR2 SNTAGT. The CDR3 consists of 15 residues. The origin of this receptor is a man in his late teens or twenties who had mild COVID-19 (a few samples of this study predate the infection). Cell type and time point are not known. The chain links TRBV6-4 to TRBJ2-3, with 8 bases matching TRBD2. Specimen: PBMCs or a T cell subset sorted from them (not recorded which). DNA for the CDR3: TGTGCTAACGCTCTAATAGCGGGGTTTACGGATACGCAGTATTTT. Its protein product is CANALIAGFTDTQYF.